The 8 T cell receptor beta chains below all came from one sample that was sequenced in a study of blood T cell repertoires in COVID-19. Produced via immunoSEQ multiplex PCR; TCRdb's table is partial and in-frame only. The table records 150,000 to 200,000 clones, more than 75% of them present only once. The sample taken for sequencing was peripheral blood. The receptors shown here come from a woman aged 70-85 years with COVID-19, enrolled during active disease.

The chain is built from TRBV5-1 and TRBJ2-1; D is possibly TRBD1 (5 bases). This CDR3 has 13 residues. Germline V lookup: CDR1 SGHRS, CDR2 YFSETQ. The germline V and J ends were trimmed by 2 bases and 7 bases, with 10 bases remaining between them. This chain's CDR3 is CASSFRAGNEQFF. The CDR3 coding sequence is TGCGCCAGCAGCTTCCGCGCAGGGAATGAGCAGTTCTTC.

V gene TRBV7-8 combines with J gene TRBJ2-1; a weak D match, TRBD1 (6 bases). The CDR3 loop spans 16 amino acids. V lost 5 bases and J lost 7, with 21 bases in between. CDR1 is SGHVS, CDR2 FQNEAQ, per germline. The CDR3 protein is CASSGGYRVLINEQFF. The CDR3 DNA follows: TGTGCCAGCAGCGGGGGTTACAGGGTCTTGATTAATGAGCAGTTCTTC. Filled out from reference TRBV7-8 and TRBJ2-1, the complete variable domain reads GAGVSQSPRYKVAKRGQDVALRCDPISGHVSLFWYQQALGQGPEFLTYFQNEAQLDKSGLPSDRFFAERPEGSVSTLKIQRTQQEDSAVYLCASSGGYRVLINEQFFGPGTRLTVL.

The chain couples TRBV30 to TRBJ2-7; 8 bases agree with TRBD1. The CDR3 totals 18 residues. Germline V gene data show CDR1 as GTSNPN and CDR2 as SVGIG (reference sequence). With V trimmed by 1 base and J by 2 bases, 16 bases remained unmatched. CDR3 in DNA: TGTGCCTGGAGTGGAGGGGCAGGGGGCGGTGCAATGGCCTACGAGCAGTACTTC. It encodes CAWSGGAGGGAMAYEQYF.

The chain links TRBV28 to TRBJ2-7; 12 bases fit TRBD2. The CDR3 loop spans 13 amino acids. With V trimmed by 10 bases and J by 3 bases, 4 bases remained unmatched. Germline values: CDR1 MDHEN, CDR2 SYDVKM. CDR3 loop: CAIMTSGGYEQYF. Written as DNA, the CDR3 is TGTGCCATCATGACTAGCGGGGGCTACGAGCAGTACTTC. Drawing the rest from reference TRBV28 and TRBJ2-7, the complete variable domain is DVKVTQSSRYLVKRTGEKVFLECVQDMDHENMFWYRQDPGLGLRLIYFSYDVKMKEKGDIPEGYSVSREKKERFSLILESASTNQTSMYLCAIMTSGGYEQYFGPGTRLTVT.

This sequence joins TRBV5-1 and TRBJ1-4; TRBD1 might be the D (5 bases). This CDR3 contains 15 residues. V was cut by 4 bases and J by 5 bases, with 15 bases left in between. The germline V gene encodes CDR1 SGHRS and CDR2 YFSETQ. In nucleotides, the CDR3 is TGCGCCAGCAGCGACCGGGACCGGGGGAATGAAAAACTGTTTTTT. Its translation: CASSDRDRGNEKLFF.

CDR3 in DNA: TGCGCCAGCAGCTCCCTCGGTCATGGACTTGGGGCCAACGTCCTGACTTTC. Residues: CASSSLGHGLGANVLTF. The chain combines TRBV5-1 with TRBJ2-6, with a possible D match to TRBD2 (5 bases). The CDR3 contains 17 residues. Trimming left V 3 bases short and J 3 bases short, with 16 bases between. Germline CDR1 is SGHRS and CDR2 is YFSETQ.

The gene calls are TRBV5-1 and TRBJ2-5, with 8 nucleotides matching TRBD1. Germline V gene lookup returns CDR1 SGHRS and CDR2 YFSETQ. The CDR3 covers 16 residues. The V gene end was trimmed by 0 bases and the J gene end by 2 bases; junction bases not matched to a gene: 6. The chain's CDR3 is CASSLGDRGNQETQYF. The CDR3 DNA reads TGCGCCAGCAGCTTGGGAGACAGGGGAAATCAAGAGACCCAGTACTTC.

This chain links TRBV30 with TRBJ1-3; TRBD1 matches 11 bases. Unmatched junction bases numbered 7, after V lost 2 bases and J lost 7 bases. The germline V gene encodes CDR1 GTSNPN and CDR2 SVGIG (reference sequence). This CDR3 is 15 amino acids long. The DNA of the CDR3 is TGTGCCTGGAGTCACTCCCGGACAGGGGGCAACACCATATATTTT. As protein: CAWSHSRTGGNTIYF.